This T cell receptor beta chain was recorded in a study of CD8+ T cells in alopecia areata. Isolated RNA was reverse transcribed into cDNA used as the sequencing template. Profiling relied on immunoSEQ multiplex PCR, and the TCRdb table lists in-frame clones only, not all of them. The sample contains under 150,000 clones, less than 65% of which appear only once. On this clone itself: Its matching antigen is unknown.

Sorting from PBMCs produced CD4+ and CD8+ T cells. General observations from the study: Normal scalp showed lower clonality than lesional scalp, especially alopecia totalis/universalis. Patients showed less clear TCR sequence sharing than mice, possibly partly because of HLA diversity.

This CDR3 spans 13 amino acids. Germline values: CDR1 MNHEY, CDR2 SMNVEV (reference sequence). Between the trimmed V and J ends, which lost 3 bases and 4 bases, there was a span of 6 bases. This chain connects TRBV27 to TRBJ2-2; D is possibly TRBD1 (5 bases). The sequence derives from a human donor in good health. Sample: CD8+ T cells sorted from blood. Here the CDR3 DNA reads TGTGCCAGCAGTTTGGGGCTCACCGGGGAGCTGTTTTTT. Translating it yields CASSLGLTGELFF.